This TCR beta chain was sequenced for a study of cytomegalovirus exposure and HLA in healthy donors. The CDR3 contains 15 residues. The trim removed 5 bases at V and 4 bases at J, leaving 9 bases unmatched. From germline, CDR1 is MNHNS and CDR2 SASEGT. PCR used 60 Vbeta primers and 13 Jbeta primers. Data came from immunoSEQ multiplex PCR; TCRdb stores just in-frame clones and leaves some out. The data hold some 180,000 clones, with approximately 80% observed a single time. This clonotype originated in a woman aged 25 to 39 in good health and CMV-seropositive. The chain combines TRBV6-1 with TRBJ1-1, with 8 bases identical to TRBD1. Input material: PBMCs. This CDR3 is CASSSPRDRTTEAFF. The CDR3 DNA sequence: TGTGCCAGCAGTTCCCCCCGGGACAGGACCACTGAAGCTTTCTTT.